The 16 T cell receptor beta chains reported below all come from one sample, sequenced in a study of T cell responses to AZD1222 COVID-19 vaccine. Repertoires were generated with immunoSEQ multiplex PCR, while TCRdb's copy carries only in-frame clones and drops some. The sample carries tens of thousands of clones, 87% recorded once. Sequences were derived from peripheral blood, sampled on day 0 of AZD1222 vaccination. The origin of the receptors is an adult in good health.

The rearrangement uses TRBV6-2 or TRBV6-3 and TRBJ1-5; D is ambiguous. Germline V gene lookup returns CDR1 MNHEY and CDR2 SVGEGT. The CDR3 has 14 residues. V shed 2 bases and J shed 1 base, with 6 bases lying between them. CDR3 sequence: CASSYAVSNQPQHF. CDR3 nucleotide sequence: TGTGCCAGCAGTTACGCGGTGAGCAATCAGCCCCAGCATTTT.

The chain joins TRBV7-2 to TRBJ2-7; weak D call: TRBD2 (6 bases). Per germline, CDR1 SGHTA and CDR2 FQGNSA. The CDR3 runs to 16 residues. Trimming pared 1 base from V and 5 bases from J, leaving 18 bases between. DNA for the CDR3: TGTGCCAGCAGCTTAGATCCTACGGGACCTAGCGACGAGCAGTACTTC. Translating gives CASSLDPTGPSDEQYF.

The chain couples TRBV25-1 to TRBJ1-1, with D tentatively TRBD1 (5 bases). CDR1 is MGHDK and CDR2 is SYGVNS in the germline V gene. This CDR3 is built from 13 residues. V dropped 10 bases and J dropped 3 bases, with 15 bases sitting between them. The CDR3 protein is CATRQLGDTEAFF. CDR3 coding DNA: TGTGCCACCAGACAGTTGGGGGACACTGAAGCTTTCTTT.

The chain recombines TRBV6-5 with TRBJ2-3; perhaps D is TRBD1 or TRBD2 (6 bases each). Trimming removed 2 bases at V and 6 bases at J, with 12 bases between. This CDR3 region has 14 residues. CDR1 and CDR2 (germline): MNHEY, SVGAGI. The DNA of the CDR3 is TGTGCCAGCAGTTACCGAAGGGGGGTCGATACGCAGTATTTT. It encodes CASSYRRGVDTQYF.

V and J are TRBV11-2 and TRBJ2-7, with D possibly TRBD1 on 6 matching bases. V lost 3 bases, J lost 1 base, and 13 bases lay in between. Per germline, CDR1 SGHAT and CDR2 FQNNGV. The CDR3 is made up of 15 amino acids. In DNA, the CDR3 is TGTGCCAGCAGCTTGGGGGCGGGCCCATCCTACGAGCAGTACTTC. Protein: CASSLGAGPSYEQYF.

The genes are TRBV30 and TRBJ1-5; D ambiguous. Germline V lookup: CDR1 GTSNPN, CDR2 SVGIG (reference sequence). The length of the CDR3 is 12 residues. V was shortened by 1 base and J by 4 bases, with 5 bases between the two germline ends. Here the CDR3 reads CAWSGMNQPQHF. CDR3 DNA sequence: TGTGCCTGGAGTGGCATGAATCAGCCCCAGCATTTT. Combining the CDR3 with reference TRBV30 and TRBJ1-5 gives the whole variable domain SQTIHQWPATLVQPVGSPLSLECTVEGTSNPNLYWYRQAAGRGLQLLFYSVGIGQISSEVPQNLSASRPQDRQFILSSKKLLLSDSGFYLCAWSGMNQPQHFGDGTRLSIL.

The chain couples TRBV3-1 (or the pseudogene TRBV3-2) to TRBJ1-2, with D hard to call. V shed 4 bases and J shed 8 bases, with 14 bases lying between them. The CDR3 length is 13 residues. Germline CDR1 reads LGHDT; CDR2 reads YNNKEL (reference sequence). CDR3 loop: CASSPGGERGYTF. CDR3 DNA sequence: TGTGCCAGCAGCCCCGGCGGGGAAAGAGGCTACACCTTC.

This chain joins TRBV7-8 and TRBJ1-1; D not resolved. Trimming stripped 0 bases from V and 0 bases from J, with 14 bases between. The CDR3 runs to 17 residues. Per germline, CDR1 SGHVS and CDR2 FQNEAQ. The CDR3 DNA reads as TGTGCCAGCAGCTTAGCCAGGACCCGGCTTATGAACACTGAAGCTTTCTTT. Protein: CASSLARTRLMNTEAFF.

The V call is TRBV4-1, the J call TRBJ2-1; tentatively, D is TRBD2 (6 bases). CDR1 and CDR2 from the germline V gene are MGHRA and YSYEKL. The length of the CDR3 is 13 residues. V lost 4 bases to trimming and J lost 8 bases, with 12 bases between them. The CDR3 DNA sequence: TGCGCCAGCAGCCGGACTATGATCGATGAGCAGTTCTTC. This sequence encodes CASSRTMIDEQFF.

The V call is TRBV18, the J call TRBJ1-2; 10 bases are a match to TRBD1. The CDR3 runs to 13 residues. Germline CDR1 reads KGHSH; CDR2 reads LQKENI. V lost 5 bases, J lost 5 bases, and 2 bases stayed unmatched. The CDR3 DNA is TGTGCCAGCTCAAAGGGACAGGGGTATGGCTACACCTTC. Amino acid sequence: CASSKGQGYGYTF.

This clone has a handful of counts. The rearrangement joins TRBV7-2 to TRBJ2-7, with a tentative D call TRBD1 (6 bases). Per the germline V gene, CDR1 is SGHTA and CDR2 is FQGNSA. This CDR3 has 13 amino acids. V lost 5 bases and J 6 bases, leaving 14 bases between the germline ends. CDR3 sequence: CASSADRYSEQYF. The CDR3 DNA follows: TGTGCCAGCAGCGCCGACAGGTATAGCGAGCAGTACTTC.

This chain links TRBV29-1 with TRBJ2-7; 8 nucleotides agree with TRBD1. Trimming at V came to 4 bases and at J to 4 bases, leaving 6 bases not matched to a gene. CDR1 and CDR2 from the germline V gene are SQVTM and ANQGSEA. The CDR3 consists of 13 residues. CDR3 region: CSVVWTGTYEQYF. CDR3 bases: TGCAGCGTTGTTTGGACAGGGACATACGAGCAGTACTTC.

The rearrangement links TRBV4-2 to TRBJ2-7; D perhaps matches TRBD2 (5 bases). Trimming left V 0 bases short and J 0 bases short, with 9 bases between. This CDR3 is built from 15 residues. Germline V CDR1 and CDR2: LGHNA, YNFKEQ. The CDR3 region is CASSQETGSSYEQYF. CDR3 DNA sequence: TGTGCCAGCAGCCAAGAAACGGGATCCTCCTACGAGCAGTACTTC.

The chain carries TRBV30 and TRBJ1-1; D remains ambiguous. Trimming removed 4 bases at V and 0 bases at J, with 6 bases between. The germline gives CDR1 GTSNPN, CDR2 SVGIG (reference sequence). The CDR3 has 12 residues. CDR3 DNA: TGTGCCTGGATGTGGTTGAACACTGAAGCTTTCTTT. Protein product: CAWMWLNTEAFF.

The chain uses TRBV7-2 and TRBJ2-2; D gene uncertain. In germline, CDR1 is SGHTA, CDR2 FQGNSA. The CDR3 runs to 16 residues. Between the trimmed V and J ends, which lost 2 bases and 1 base, there was a span of 11 bases. This CDR3 is CASSLSWSRNTGELFF. DNA of the CDR3: TGTGCCAGCAGCTTATCCTGGTCGCGGAACACCGGGGAGCTGTTTTTT.

The chain employs TRBV7-2 and TRBJ2-1; 8 positions match TRBD1. CDR3 size: 14 residues. Germline values: CDR1 SGHTA, CDR2 FQGNSA. V trimming: 8 bases; J trimming: 5 bases; junction bases outside the gene matches: 8. CDR3 loop: CASARGTGDNEQFF. DNA of the CDR3: TGTGCCAGCGCCAGAGGGACAGGCGACAATGAGCAGTTCTTC. The full variable domain, completed using reference TRBV7-2 and TRBJ2-1, is GAGVSQSPSNKVTEKGKDVELRCDPISGHTALYWYRQSLGQGLEFLIYFQGNSAPDKSGLPSDRFSAERTGGSVSTLTIQRTQQEDSAVYLCASARGTGDNEQFFGPGTRLTVL.